This entry lists 6 T cell receptor beta chains sequenced from one sample in a study of T cells in Graves' hyperthyroidism and ophthalmopathy. TCR beta CDR3 region amplification was performed from RNA transcripts. HTBI primers were employed in a first-round RT-PCR of the TCR CDR3. TCRdb re-derived calls from the multiplex PCR reads in MiXCR, one entry per CDR3 protein. The data hold hundreds of thousands of distinct CDR3 sequences, with approximately 13% observed a single time. Sequencing was carried out using blood. The source is a woman under 40 with Graves' hyperthyroidism that later progressed to Graves' ophthalmopathy.

Many counts were recorded for this clonotype. This chain connects TRBV7-2 to TRBJ2-1; D is ambiguous. The CDR3 spans 13 residues. Germline V gene lookup returns CDR1 SGHTA and CDR2 FQGNSA. The V gene lost 7 bases and the J gene lost 9 bases, with 16 bases spanning the gap. The CDR3 loop is CASNFDSVGEQFF. The DNA for the CDR3 is TGTGCCAGCAACTTCGACTCCGTTGGTGAGCAGTTCTTC.

This clonotype was found a few times. The rearrangement uses TRBV20-1 and TRBJ2-3; 13 positions match TRBD2. The CDR3 has 15 amino acids. Germline V CDR1 and CDR2: DFQATT, SNEGSKA (reference sequence). The CDR3 loop is CSSRGLAGAVDTQYF. In DNA form, the CDR3 reads TGCAGCTCCCGCGGACTAGCGGGAGCGGTAGATACGCAGTATTTT.

This clonotype was counted at least ten times. V is TRBV18 and J is TRBJ1-5; D gene unclear. The V gene's germline CDR1 is KGHSH and CDR2 LQKENI. V gave up 5 bases and J gave up 7 bases, with 15 bases separating them. The CDR3 loop spans 14 amino acids. The CDR3 bases are TGTGCCAGCTCAAAGGGAGGACGCGAACAGCCCCAGCATTTT. Encoded protein: CASSKGGREQPQHF.

This clonotype was counted between two and nine times. V and J are TRBV6-1 and TRBJ2-7; either TRBD1 or TRBD2 may supply D (5 bases each). V was clipped by 6 bases and J by 2 bases, with 14 bases between them. CDR3 length: 14 residues. Germline loops: CDR1 MNHNS, CDR2 SASEGT. The CDR3 coding sequence is TGTGCCAGCAGAAGGGACGGAGGCCCCTACGAGCAGTACTTC. Its protein is CASRRDGGPYEQYF.

Many counts were recorded for this clonotype. J is TRBJ1-5 and V is TRBV20-1; D is unresolved. This CDR3 region has 12 residues. Germline CDR1 is DFQATT and CDR2 is SNEGSKA (reference sequence). V was shortened by 1 base and J by 6 bases, with 7 bases between the two germline ends. CDR3 DNA sequence: TGCAGTGCTAGAGTCGCGGCTCAGCCCCAGCATTTT. It codes for CSARVAAQPQHF.

The gene calls are TRBV19 and TRBJ2-7, with D possibly TRBD1 on 5 matching bases. Germline CDR1 LNHDA, CDR2 SQIVND (reference sequence). This CDR3 is built from 13 residues. Trimming left V 6 bases short and J 3 bases short, with 12 bases between. The CDR3 DNA reads TGTGCCAGTAGGCAGACAGCGCACTACGAGCAGTACTTC. Residues: CASRQTAHYEQYF.